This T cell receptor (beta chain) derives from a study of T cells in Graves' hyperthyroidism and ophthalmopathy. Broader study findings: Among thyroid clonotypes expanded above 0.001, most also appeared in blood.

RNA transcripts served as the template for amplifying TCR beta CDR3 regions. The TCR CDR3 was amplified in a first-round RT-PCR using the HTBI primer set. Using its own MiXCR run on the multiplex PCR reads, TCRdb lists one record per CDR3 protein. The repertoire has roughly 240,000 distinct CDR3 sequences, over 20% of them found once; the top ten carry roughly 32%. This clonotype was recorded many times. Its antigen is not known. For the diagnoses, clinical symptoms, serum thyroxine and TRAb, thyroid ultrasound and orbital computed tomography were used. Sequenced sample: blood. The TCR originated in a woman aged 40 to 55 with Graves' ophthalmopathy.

The CDR3 loop reads CASSYLGQANGYTF. In DNA form, the CDR3 reads TGTGCCAGCAGTTATTTGGGCCAAGCAAATGGCTACACCTTC. This sequence joins TRBV6-5 and TRBJ1-2; D is unclear. CDR3 length: 14 amino acids. The germline CDR1 and CDR2 sequences are MNHEY and SVGAGI. The V end lost 3 bases, the J end lost 6 bases, and 14 bases lay between the germline ends.